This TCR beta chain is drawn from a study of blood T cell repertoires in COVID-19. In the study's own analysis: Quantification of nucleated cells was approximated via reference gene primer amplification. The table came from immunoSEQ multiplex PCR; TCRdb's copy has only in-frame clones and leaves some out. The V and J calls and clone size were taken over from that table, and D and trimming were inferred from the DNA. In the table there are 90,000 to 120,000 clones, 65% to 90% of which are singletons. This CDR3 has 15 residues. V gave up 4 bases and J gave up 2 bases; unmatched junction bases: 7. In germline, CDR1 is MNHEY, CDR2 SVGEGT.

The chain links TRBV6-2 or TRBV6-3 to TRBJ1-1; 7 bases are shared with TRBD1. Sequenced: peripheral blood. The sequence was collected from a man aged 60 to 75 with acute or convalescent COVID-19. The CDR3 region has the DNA TGTGCCAGCAGTTCCCCGAACAGGGGTAACACTGAAGCTTTCTTT. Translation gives CASSSPNRGNTEAFF.